The rows below give T cell receptor beta chains drawn from one sample of a study of T cells in Graves' hyperthyroidism and ophthalmopathy. TCRdb used MiXCR to reprocess the multiplex PCR reads, holding one entry per CDR3 protein. This table holds approximately 710,000 distinct CDR3 sequences, around 15% found once. Material for sequencing was blood. Source of these receptors: a man aged 50-59 years with Graves' hyperthyroidism. The CDR3 runs from the conserved cysteine through the conserved F or W. The order of the fields is V gene, J gene, clone size, D gene, CDR3 protein, CDR3 DNA. A D gene is named only where the DNA matches it firmly. The size entry is marked missing in some rows and otherwise reads once, few, many or a size class.

>TRBV5-6|TRBJ2-5|many|.
CASSFARRSGETQYF
TGTGCCAGCAGTTTCGCCCGCCGTTCGGGGGAGACCCAGTACTTC
>TRBV12-3/TRBV12-4|TRBJ2-1|many|TRBD2
CASSPSAGTSGYSSYNEQFF
TGTGCCAGCAGCCCCAGCGCCGGGACTAGCGGTTACAGCTCCTACAATGAGCAGTTCTTC
>TRBV24-1|TRBJ2-3|many|TRBD2
CATSDWTSGSTDTQYF
TGTGCCACCAGTGACTGGACTAGCGGTAGCACAGATACGCAGTATTTT
>TRBV24-1|TRBJ2-2|.|.
CATSDAAGNTGELFF
TGTGCCACCAGTGATGCTGCGGGGAACACCGGGGAGCTGTTTTTT
>TRBV12-3/TRBV12-4|TRBJ2-1|many|.
CASSLGRRSYNEQFF
TGTGCCAGCAGTTTGGGCAGGAGGTCCTACAATGAGCAGTTCTTC
>TRBV7-9|TRBJ2-7|.|.
CASSLGYNEQYF
TGTGCCAGCAGCTTAGGGTACAACGAGCAGTACTTC
>TRBV18|TRBJ1-5|many|.
CASSPGRSNQPQHF
TGTGCCAGCTCACCAGGACGTAGCAATCAGCCCCAGCATTTT
>TRBV27|TRBJ2-7|.|TRBD2
CASRSGTELLAGVYEQYF
TGTGCCAGCAGATCCGGGACGGAACTGCTAGCGGGGGTCTACGAGCAGTACTTC
>TRBV12-3/TRBV12-4|TRBJ2-1|many|TRBD2
CASSFLRPGRAPYYNEQFF
TGTGCCAGCAGTTTCTTGAGGCCCGGGAGGGCCCCATACTACAATGAGCAGTTCTTC
>TRBV19|TRBJ2-7|many|.
CASSGTLGMDEQYF
TGTGCCAGTAGCGGGACACTGGGTATGGACGAGCAGTACTTC
>TRBV10-2|TRBJ2-7|many|TRBD2
CASSESSSGYEQYF
TGCGCCAGCAGTGAGTCGTCTAGCGGCTACGAGCAGTACTTC
>TRBV28|TRBJ2-5|many|.
CASSSTVPGAQYF
TGTGCCAGCAGTTCCACCGTACCAGGGGCCCAGTACTTC
>TRBV6-1|TRBJ1-5|.|.
CASSRQVRVPQHF
TGTGCCAGCAGCCGACAGGTCCGGGTGCCCCAGCATTTT
>TRBV7-9|TRBJ2-7|many|.
CASSLVTEGSHEQYF
TGTGCCAGCAGCTTAGTTACGGAAGGGAGCCACGAGCAGTACTTC
>TRBV30|TRBJ1-4|.|.
CASTPNDRSTNEKLFF
TGTGCCTCCACGCCCAACGACAGATCAACTAATGAAAAACTGTTTTTT
>TRBV5-6|TRBJ2-1|.|.
CASSLATPLDEQFF
TGTGCCAGCAGCTTGGCCACTCCTTTGGATGAGCAGTTCTTC
>TRBV18|TRBJ2-5|many|.
CASSTDQQETQYF
TGTGCCAGCTCAACGGACCAGCAAGAGACCCAGTACTTC
>TRBV30|TRBJ2-2|many|.
CAWTLGPTNTGELFF
TGTGCCTGGACGCTCGGACCGACGAACACCGGGGAGCTGTTTTTT
>TRBV28|TRBJ2-7|many|.
CATFSQGSSYEQYF
TGTGCCACCTTTTCACAGGGAAGCTCCTACGAGCAGTACTTC
>TRBV2|TRBJ2-1|.|TRBD2
CASRSGDEQFF
TGTGCCAGCAGGAGCGGGGATGAGCAGTTCTTC
>TRBV2|TRBJ2-3|many|TRBD2
CASRVAGGPDTQYF
TGTGCCAGCAGAGTAGCGGGAGGGCCGGATACGCAGTATTTT
>TRBV13|TRBJ2-7|few|TRBD1
CASSSLDRALSDPGRYEQYF
TGTGCCAGCAGCTCACTGGACAGGGCCCTATCCGATCCAGGCCGATACGAGCAGTACTTC
>TRBV4-1|TRBJ2-1|few|TRBD2
CASSLRDRGLAGRHNEQFF
TGCGCCAGCAGCCTCCGGGACAGGGGACTAGCGGGGAGACACAATGAGCAGTTCTTC
>TRBV7-2|TRBJ1-3|.|.
CASSSDRSSGNTIYF
TGTGCCAGCAGCTCTGACAGGAGCTCTGGAAACACCATATATTTT
>TRBV19|TRBJ2-3|.|TRBD2
CASSIGLAEVTDTQYF
TGTGCCAGTAGTATTGGACTAGCGGAGGTCACAGATACGCAGTATTTT
>TRBV2|TRBJ2-1|many|TRBD1
CASSESGTGMRGGEQFF
TGTGCCAGCAGTGAATCAGGGACAGGGATGCGAGGAGGTGAGCAGTTCTTC
>TRBV15|TRBJ1-5|.|.
CATSRSGDSNQPQHF
TGTGCCACCAGCAGGTCGGGGGATAGCAATCAGCCCCAGCATTTT
>TRBV5-1|TRBJ1-1|many|TRBD1
CASSSRTGGTEAFF
TGCGCCAGCAGCTCACGGACAGGGGGGACTGAAGCTTTCTTT
>TRBV27|TRBJ1-3|.|.
CASSFNTGGNTIYF
TGTGCCAGCAGTTTCAACACAGGGGGAAACACCATATATTTT
>TRBV9|TRBJ2-1|once|TRBD2
CASSVSGSNEQFF
TGTGCCAGCAGTGTTAGCGGGAGTAATGAGCAGTTCTTC
>TRBV9|TRBJ2-3|.|.
CASSSTSTTADTQYF
TGTGCCAGCAGCTCGACTAGTACGACAGCAGATACGCAGTATTTT
>TRBV2|TRBJ1-2|few|TRBD1
CARAYQTGDGYTF
TGTGCCAGAGCATACCAGACAGGGGATGGCTACACCTTC
>TRBV10-3|TRBJ2-7|many|TRBD1
CAISELGQGLSYEQYF
TGTGCCATCAGTGAACTGGGACAGGGGCTGTCCTACGAGCAGTACTTC
>TRBV7-2|TRBJ2-3|few|.
CASSFSFQTDTQYF
TGTGCCAGCAGCTTTTCATTCCAGACAGATACGCAGTATTTT
>TRBV20-1|TRBJ2-7|.|TRBD1
CSARSNRGAYEQYF
TGCAGTGCTAGAAGCAACAGGGGGGCCTACGAGCAGTACTTC
>TRBV2|TRBJ1-5|.|.
CVSSGVEGIDQPQHF
TGTGTCAGCAGTGGGGTGGAGGGAATAGATCAGCCCCAGCATTTT
>TRBV20-1|TRBJ1-2|.|.
CSASGPAGYGYTF
TGCAGTGCTAGTGGGCCGGCAGGCTATGGCTACACCTTC
>TRBV27|TRBJ2-3|many|.
CASRGLADTQYF
TGTGCCAGCAGAGGGCTCGCAGATACGCAGTATTTT
>TRBV9|TRBJ1-2|many|TRBD1
CASSVRTGAGGYTF
TGTGCCAGCAGCGTTAGGACAGGGGCAGGTGGCTACACCTTC
>TRBV24-1|TRBJ2-3|few|TRBD1
CATSDSRGRADTQYF
TGTGCCACCAGTGATTCGAGGGGGCGGGCAGATACGCAGTATTTT
>TRBV19|TRBJ2-5|.|.
CASSIASAKETQYF
TGTGCCAGTAGTATCGCTAGCGCTAAAGAGACCCAGTACTTC
>TRBV29-1|TRBJ1-2|many|.
CSVRDTFYGYTF
TGCAGCGTGAGGGACACCTTCTATGGCTACACCTTC
>TRBV7-8|TRBJ1-4|.|TRBD1
CASSLGGQGFGEKLFF
TGTGCCAGCAGCTTAGGGGGACAGGGTTTTGGTGAAAAACTGTTTTTT
>TRBV6-1|TRBJ1-5|few|.
CASSEGGRNNQPQHF
TGTGCCAGCAGTGAGGGGGGGAGGAACAATCAGCCCCAGCATTTT
>TRBV19|TRBJ2-2|many|TRBD1
CASSITTGGTGELFF
TGTGCCAGTAGTATTACGACAGGGGGCACCGGGGAGCTGTTTTTT
>TRBV27|TRBJ1-1|.|.
CASSLGPGTEAFF
TGTGCCAGCAGTTTGGGACCTGGCACTGAAGCTTTCTTT
>TRBV10-3|TRBJ1-5|many|TRBD1
CAITDRENQPQHF
TGTGCCATCACCGACAGGGAAAATCAGCCCCAGCATTTT
>TRBV7-2|TRBJ2-2|many|.
CASSLLRDNTGELFF
TGTGCCAGCAGCTTATTGAGGGATAACACCGGGGAGCTGTTTTTT
>TRBV12-3/TRBV12-4|TRBJ2-1|.|TRBD1
CASRRTGIAHEQFF
TGTGCCAGCAGGCGGACAGGGATAGCCCATGAGCAGTTCTTC